The text below deals with one T cell receptor (beta chain). No antigen is known for it. The PCR used 60 Vbeta and 13 Jbeta primers. Assay used: immunoSEQ multiplex PCR; TCRdb lists only in-frame clones, some missing. Here the sample spans 150,000 to 200,000 clones, around 90% being singletons. The data derive from a study of cytomegalovirus exposure and HLA in healthy donors. Study-wide context: Among the approximately 400 genotyped donors, around 81% were placed in the Caucasian-associated ancestry cluster. Findings and limits, study-wide: Reportedly, a later analysis found an Asian-associated ancestry cluster had fewer N-insertions than the approximately 640-donor mean. Clonal expansion was found to be greater in HLA-associated TCR beta chains than in equally common others in a later analysis.

The TCR sequence derives from a woman in her late teens or twenties in good health and CMV-seronegative. Sequenced sample: PBMCs.

Here the CDR3 reads CASSQWEDYEQYF. CDR3 nucleotides: TGTGCCAGCAGCCAATGGGAGGACTACGAGCAGTACTTC. This chain connects TRBV16 to TRBJ2-7; D perhaps matches TRBD2 (6 bases). V was trimmed by 1 base and J by 3 bases, leaving 7 bases between them. This CDR3 has 13 residues. Per germline, CDR1 KGHSY and CDR2 FQNENV.